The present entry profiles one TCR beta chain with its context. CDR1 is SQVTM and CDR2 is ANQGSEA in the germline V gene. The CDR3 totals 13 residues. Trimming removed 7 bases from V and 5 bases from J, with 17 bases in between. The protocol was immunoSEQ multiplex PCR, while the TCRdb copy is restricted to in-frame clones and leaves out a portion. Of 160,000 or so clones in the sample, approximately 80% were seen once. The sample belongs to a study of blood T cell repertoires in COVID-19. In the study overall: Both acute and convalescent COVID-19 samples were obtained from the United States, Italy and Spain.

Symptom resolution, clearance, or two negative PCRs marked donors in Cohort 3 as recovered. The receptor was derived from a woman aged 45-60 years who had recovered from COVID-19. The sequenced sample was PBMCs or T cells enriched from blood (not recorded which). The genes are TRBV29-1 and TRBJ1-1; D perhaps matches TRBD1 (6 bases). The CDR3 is CSGSGRGRTEAFF. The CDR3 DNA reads TGCAGCGGTTCAGGCAGGGGACGAACTGAAGCTTTCTTT. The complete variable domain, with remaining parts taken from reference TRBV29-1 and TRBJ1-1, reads SAVISQKPSRDICQRGTSLTIQCQVDSQVTMMFWYRQQPGQSLTLIATANQGSEATYESGFVIDKFPISRPNLTFSTLTVSNMSPEDSSIYLCSGSGRGRTEAFFGQGTRLTVV.